This TCR beta chain was observed in a study of T cells in Graves' hyperthyroidism and ophthalmopathy. Study-level results: In blood, most of the thyroid clonotypes expanded above 0.001 were also present.

RNA transcripts yielded amplified TCR beta CDR3 regions. Primed by the HTBI set, a first-round RT-PCR was run on the TCR CDR3. TCRdb itself ran the multiplex PCR reads through MiXCR, one entry per CDR3 protein. The table includes more than 350,000 distinct CDR3 sequences, around 15% detected once. This clonotype turned up a few times. Its antigen remains unidentified. One end of the junction is discordant with germline, which a read error may explain. Germline CDR1 and CDR2: SGHRS and YFSETQ. The CDR3 runs 13 residues. Diagnoses were established using clinical symptoms, serum thyroxine and TRAb, thyroid ultrasound and orbital computed tomography.

The origin of this receptor is a woman in her sixties with Graves' ophthalmopathy. The V and J genes are TRBV5-1 and TRBJ2-3, with D perhaps TRBD2 (6 bases). Input material: blood. The CDR3 region is CASAGLTTDTQCF. CDR3 DNA: TGCGCCAGCGCGGGACTTACCACAGATACGCAGTGTTTT.